The rows below give T cell receptor beta chains drawn from one sample of a study of blood T cell repertoires in COVID-19. Generated by immunoSEQ multiplex PCR, the TCRdb table keeps only in-frame clones and is missing some. The sample has 200,000 to 250,000 clones; 84% are singletons. Sequencing was done on a sample of peripheral blood. The receptors shown here come from an elderly woman with COVID-19, enrolled during active disease. The CDR3 runs from the conserved cysteine through the conserved F or W. Each record gives: J gene, D gene, V gene, clone size, CDR3 protein, CDR3 DNA. A D gene is named only where the DNA matches it firmly. Only part of the rows carry a size: once, few, many, or a class if the clone is expanded.

TRBJ1-5,TRBD1,TRBV19,.,CASRGTGDQPQHF,TGTGCCAGTAGAGGGACAGGGGATCAGCCCCAGCATTTT
TRBJ2-2,TRBD2,TRBV3-1/TRBV3-2,.,CASRRGGPGELFF,TGTGCCAGCCGGCGGGGGGGCCCCGGGGAGCTGTTTTTT
TRBJ2-3,TRBD1,TRBV10-1,.,CASNPGGSDTQYF,TGCGCCAGCAACCCAGGGGGCTCGGATACGCAGTATTTT
TRBJ2-2,TRBD2,TRBV5-4,once,CASSLAGGRANTGELFF,TGTGCCAGCAGCTTGGCGGGGGGGCGGGCGAACACCGGGGAGCTGTTTTTT
TRBJ1-1,.,TRBV9,.,CASSGPGAMNTEAFF,TGTGCCAGCAGCGGGCCAGGGGCCATGAACACTGAAGCTTTCTTT
TRBJ2-2,TRBD2,TRBV19,.,CASRGLAEAGELFF,TGTGCCAGTAGGGGACTAGCGGAGGCCGGGGAGCTGTTTTTT
TRBJ2-7,.,TRBV10-3,.,CAISEPQDSEYEQYF,TGTGCCATCAGTGAACCTCAGGACTCTGAATACGAGCAGTACTTC
TRBJ2-7,TRBD1,TRBV6-5,.,CASTRGQGAYEQYF,TGTGCCAGCACCCGAGGGCAGGGGGCCTACGAGCAGTACTTC
TRBJ1-1,.,TRBV5-1,.,CASAPRGNTEAFF,TGCGCCAGCGCACCAAGGGGGAACACTGAAGCTTTCTTT
TRBJ1-2,.,TRBV5-1,.,CASRPETAYGYTF,TGCGCCAGCAGGCCCGAGACAGCCTATGGCTACACCTTC
TRBJ1-1,.,TRBV6-5,.,CASSSVSDGGAEAFF,TGTGCCAGCAGTTCCGTCTCAGACGGGGGTGCCGAAGCTTTCTTT
TRBJ1-6,.,TRBV9,.,CASSVGTQWQPLHF,TGTGCCAGCAGCGTAGGGACACAGTGGCAGCCCCTCCACTTT
TRBJ2-7,TRBD1,TRBV11-2,.,CASSLDQVGQGASKYEQYF,TGTGCCAGCAGCTTAGATCAGGTCGGTCAGGGGGCAAGTAAGTACGAGCAGTACTTC
TRBJ1-5,.,TRBV5-1,.,CASSRGGPTDTQHF,TGCGCCAGCAGCCGGGGGGGACCCACAGATACGCAGCATTTT
TRBJ2-7,TRBD1,TRBV2,.,CASRGDRSSYEQYF,TGTGCCAGCAGAGGGGACAGAAGCTCCTACGAGCAGTACTTC
TRBJ1-2,.,TRBV5-8,.,CASSPPLTRASNYGYTF,TGTGCCAGCAGCCCGCCCCTCACGAGGGCTTCTAACTATGGCTACACCTTC
TRBJ1-5,.,TRBV2,.,CASSPGVYEPQHF,TGTGCCAGCAGCCCCGGTGTCTACGAGCCCCAGCATTTT
TRBJ1-1,.,TRBV5-1,.,CASSLDPAVNTEAFF,TGCGCCAGCAGCCTGGACCCGGCGGTGAACACTGAAGCTTTCTTT
TRBJ2-2,TRBD1,TRBV5-1,.,CASSLRTGGAYTGELFF,TGCGCCAGCAGCTTGAGGACAGGGGGCGCATATACCGGGGAGCTGTTTTTT
TRBJ2-5,TRBD2,TRBV10-2,.,CASGIAGGRETQYF,TGCGCCAGCGGGATAGCGGGGGGTAGGGAGACCCAGTACTTC
TRBJ1-1,.,TRBV2,.,CASSLEYRVEAFF,TGTGCCAGCAGCCTAGAATACAGGGTTGAAGCTTTCTTT
TRBJ2-7,TRBD2,TRBV12-3/TRBV12-4,.,CASSLISGTQQYF,TGTGCCAGCAGTTTAATAAGCGGGACCCAGCAGTACTTC
TRBJ2-1,.,TRBV3-1/TRBV3-2,.,CASAINREPYNEQFF,TGTGCCAGCGCAATTAACAGGGAACCCTACAATGAGCAGTTCTTC
TRBJ1-5,.,TRBV18,.,CASSPLIDQPQHF,TGTGCCAGCTCACCACTTATTGATCAGCCCCAGCATTTT
TRBJ1-1,TRBD1,TRBV19,.,CASRDRLTEAFF,TGTGCCAGCCGGGACAGGCTCACTGAAGCTTTCTTT
TRBJ2-3,.,TRBV19,.,CASSTDRDFGTDTQYF,TGTGCCAGTAGTACAGACCGGGACTTCGGCACAGATACGCAGTATTTT
TRBJ2-3,.,TRBV5-1,.,CASNVAVPTDTQYF,TGCGCCAGCAACGTGGCAGTCCCCACAGATACGCAGTATTTT
TRBJ2-1,.,TRBV5-1,.,CASSLDSYNEQFF,TGCGCCAGCAGCTTGGACAGCTACAATGAGCAGTTCTTC
TRBJ2-7,TRBD1,TRBV28,.,CASHGQGVTYEQYF,TGTGCCAGCCACGGACAGGGGGTAACCTACGAGCAGTACTTC
TRBJ2-5,TRBD2,TRBV6-5,.,CASSRLAGGRETQYF,TGTGCCAGCAGCCGTCTAGCGGGGGGGAGAGAGACCCAGTACTTC
TRBJ2-5,TRBD1,TRBV28,once,CASKRTGLQETQYF,TGTGCCAGCAAGAGGACAGGACTCCAAGAGACCCAGTACTTC
TRBJ2-1,TRBD2,TRBV5-1,.,CASSLVQRGTNEQFF,TGCGCCAGCAGCTTGGTACAGCGGGGGACCAATGAGCAGTTCTTC